This record concerns one TCR beta chain sequence. What it binds is unknown. A read error may account for a junction end that differs from germline. Sample-barcoded 5' priming and a J-beta primer mix drove a second PCR of roughly 7 to 11 cycles. Each cDNA molecule was tagged by a template-switch adaptor with 12 random nucleotides. Every sample gave at least 2.5 million paired-end reads containing CDR3. Each CDR3 protein is one row after TCRdb ran MiXCR on the 5' RACE reads. The data show about 280,000 distinct CDR3 sequences, 25% to 30% seen once. Per germline, CDR1 MDHEN and CDR2 SYDVKM. There are 16 residues in the CDR3. The sample comes from a study of blood T cells in healthy people across ages. Study-level background: In model experiments, template switching was able to capture about one barcoded beta molecule for every two T cells that were present. Findings of the study overall: Researchers judged that diversity estimates from one million T cells fell short of true values.

Sequencing was performed on blood. The TCR comes from a woman between 65 and 79 years old in good health. The chain employs TRBV28 and TRBJ2-1, with D possibly matching TRBD1 (6 bases). DNA of the CDR3: TGTGCCAGCATCGCTCCAGGGGCGGGTTTCTACAATGGGCAGTTCTTC. Encoded protein: CASIAPGAGFYNGQFF.